The clone carrying this TCR beta chain was seen just once. Assay: immunoSEQ multiplex PCR; the TCRdb copy retains only in-frame clones and omits some. The table includes approximately 40,000 clones, roughly 87% detected once. This specimen belongs to a study of OX40 agonist ivuxolimab in advanced cancers. The sequence derives from an adult with an advanced solid tumor such as melanoma, head and neck, liver or kidney cancer. The sequencing used CD4+ or CD8+ T cells sorted from blood, collected in a trial of the OX40 agonist ivuxolimab.

CDR3 loop: CASSSDLVMNTEAFF. CDR3 nucleotides: TGTGCCAGCAGCTCTGATTTGGTTATGAACACTGAAGCTTTCTTT. The chain carries TRBV28 and TRBJ1-1; D is ambiguous. Per the germline V gene, CDR1 is MDHEN and CDR2 is SYDVKM. This CDR3 is built from 15 residues. V was pared by 6 bases and J by 0 bases, with 14 bases between.